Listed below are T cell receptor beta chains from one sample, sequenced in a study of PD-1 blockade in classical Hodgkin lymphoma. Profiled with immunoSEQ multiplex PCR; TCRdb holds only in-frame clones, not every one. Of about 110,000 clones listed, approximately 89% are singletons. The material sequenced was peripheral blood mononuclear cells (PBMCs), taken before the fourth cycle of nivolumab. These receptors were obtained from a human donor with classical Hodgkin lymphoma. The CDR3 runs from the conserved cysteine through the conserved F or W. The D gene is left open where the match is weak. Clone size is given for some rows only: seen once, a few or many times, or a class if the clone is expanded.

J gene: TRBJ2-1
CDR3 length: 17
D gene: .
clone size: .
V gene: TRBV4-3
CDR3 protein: CASSQERAMSPYNEQFF
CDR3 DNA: TGCGCCAGCAGCCAGGAGCGGGCCATGTCCCCCTACAATGAGCAGTTCTTC

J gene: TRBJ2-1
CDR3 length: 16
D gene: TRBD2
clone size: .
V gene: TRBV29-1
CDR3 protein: CSVSKLAGGLGNEQFF
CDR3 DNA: TGCAGCGTGTCTAAACTAGCGGGAGGTCTCGGCAATGAGCAGTTCTTC

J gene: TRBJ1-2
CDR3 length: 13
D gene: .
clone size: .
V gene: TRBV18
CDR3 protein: CASSPGGNYGYTF
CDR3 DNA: TGTGCCAGCTCACCAGGAGGAAACTATGGCTACACCTTC

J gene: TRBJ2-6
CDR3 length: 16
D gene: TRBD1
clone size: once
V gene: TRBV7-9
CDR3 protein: CASSPDRVSGANVLTF
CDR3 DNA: TGTGCCAGCAGCCCGGACAGGGTATCTGGGGCCAACGTCCTGACTTTC

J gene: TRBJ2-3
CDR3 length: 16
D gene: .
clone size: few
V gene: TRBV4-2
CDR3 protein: CASSQEFGISTDTQYF
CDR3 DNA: TGTGCCAGCAGCCAAGAGTTCGGGATAAGCACAGATACGCAGTATTTT

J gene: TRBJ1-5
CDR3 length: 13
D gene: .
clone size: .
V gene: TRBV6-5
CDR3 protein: CASSYLQGQPQHF
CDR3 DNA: TGTGCCAGCAGTTATCTGCAGGGTCAGCCCCAGCATTTT

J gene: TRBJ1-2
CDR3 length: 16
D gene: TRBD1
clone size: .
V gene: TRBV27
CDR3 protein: CASSPLEDRVDYGYTF
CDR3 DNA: TGTGCCAGCAGTCCCCTCGAGGACAGGGTTGACTATGGCTACACCTTC

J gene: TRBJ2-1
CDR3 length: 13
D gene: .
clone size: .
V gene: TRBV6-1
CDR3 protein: CASSFLSVDEQFF
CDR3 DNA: TGTGCCAGCAGCTTCCTCAGCGTTGATGAGCAGTTCTTC

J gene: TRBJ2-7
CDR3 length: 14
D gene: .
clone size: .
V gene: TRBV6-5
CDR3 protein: CASSESGRSYEQYF
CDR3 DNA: TGTGCCAGCAGCGAATCGGGACGCTCCTACGAGCAGTACTTC

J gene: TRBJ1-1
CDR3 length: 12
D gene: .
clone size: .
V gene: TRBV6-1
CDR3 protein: CASSGAKGLAFF
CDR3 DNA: TGTGCCAGCAGTGGGGCCAAGGGTCTGGCTTTCTTT

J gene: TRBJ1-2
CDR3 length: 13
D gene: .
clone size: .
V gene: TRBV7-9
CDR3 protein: CASSLAREYGYTF
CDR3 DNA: TGTGCCAGCAGCTTAGCCAGGGAATATGGCTACACCTTC

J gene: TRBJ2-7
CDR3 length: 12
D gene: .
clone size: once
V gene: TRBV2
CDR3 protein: CATGDNAYEQYF
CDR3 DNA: TGTGCCACCGGGGACAACGCCTACGAGCAGTACTTC

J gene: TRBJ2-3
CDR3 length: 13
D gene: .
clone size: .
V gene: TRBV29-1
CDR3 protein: CSGTGSSADTQYF
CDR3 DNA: TGCAGCGGGACGGGCAGCTCCGCAGATACGCAGTATTTT

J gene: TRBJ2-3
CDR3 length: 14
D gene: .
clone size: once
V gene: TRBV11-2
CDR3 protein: CASSSTGPTDTQYF
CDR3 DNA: TGTGCCAGCAGTTCGACCGGGCCCACAGATACGCAGTATTTT

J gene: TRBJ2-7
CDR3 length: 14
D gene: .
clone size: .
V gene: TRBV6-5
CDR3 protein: CASSLTGASYEQYF
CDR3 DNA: TGTGCCAGCAGTTTGACGGGAGCCTCCTACGAGCAGTACTTC

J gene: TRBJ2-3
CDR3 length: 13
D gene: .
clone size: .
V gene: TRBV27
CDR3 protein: CASSLSGGDTQYF
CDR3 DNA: TGTGCCAGCAGTTTATCGGGCGGAGATACGCAGTATTTT

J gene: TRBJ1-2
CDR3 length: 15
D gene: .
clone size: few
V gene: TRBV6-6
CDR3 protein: CASSPRQGANYGYTF
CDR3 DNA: TGTGCCAGCAGTCCCCGCCAAGGGGCTAACTATGGCTACACCTTC

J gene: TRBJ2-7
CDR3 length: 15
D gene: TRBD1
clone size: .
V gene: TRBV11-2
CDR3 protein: CASSLAPGQGYEQYF
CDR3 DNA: TGTGCCAGCAGCTTAGCCCCGGGACAGGGGTACGAGCAGTACTTC

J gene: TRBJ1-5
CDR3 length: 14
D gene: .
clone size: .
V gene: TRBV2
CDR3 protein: CASSEVANDQPQHF
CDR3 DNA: TGTGCCAGCAGTGAGGTAGCGAATGATCAGCCCCAGCATTTT

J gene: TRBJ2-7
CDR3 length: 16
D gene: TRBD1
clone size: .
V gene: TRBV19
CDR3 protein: CASSRPIRTGAYEQYF
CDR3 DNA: TGTGCCAGTAGTCGACCTATTAGGACAGGGGCCTACGAGCAGTACTTC

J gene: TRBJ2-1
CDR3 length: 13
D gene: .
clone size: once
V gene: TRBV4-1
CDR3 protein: CASSQDPRGEQFF
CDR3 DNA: TGCGCCAGCAGCCAAGATCCACGGGGAGAGCAGTTCTTC

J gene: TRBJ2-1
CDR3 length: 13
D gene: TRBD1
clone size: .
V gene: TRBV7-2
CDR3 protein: CASSGQVPHEQFF
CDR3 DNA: TGTGCCAGCAGCGGACAGGTGCCGCATGAGCAGTTCTTC

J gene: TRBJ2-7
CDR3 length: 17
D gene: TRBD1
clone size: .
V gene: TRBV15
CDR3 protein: CATSRDFRTGGTYEQYF
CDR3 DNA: TGTGCCACCAGCAGAGATTTTAGAACAGGGGGAACCTACGAGCAGTACTTC

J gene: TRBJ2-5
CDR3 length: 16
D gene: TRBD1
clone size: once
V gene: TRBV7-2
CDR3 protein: CASSFLDRGDQETQYF
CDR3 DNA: TGTGCCAGCAGCTTTCTGGACAGGGGGGACCAAGAGACCCAGTACTTC

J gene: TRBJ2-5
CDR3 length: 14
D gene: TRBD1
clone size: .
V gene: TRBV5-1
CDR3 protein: CASSGDRPQETQYF
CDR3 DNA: TGCGCCAGCAGCGGGGACAGACCCCAAGAGACCCAGTACTTC

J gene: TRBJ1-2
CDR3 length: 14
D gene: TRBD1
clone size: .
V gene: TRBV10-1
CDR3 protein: CASSESGQPDGYTF
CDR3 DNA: TGCGCCAGCAGTGAGTCGGGACAGCCGGATGGCTACACCTTC

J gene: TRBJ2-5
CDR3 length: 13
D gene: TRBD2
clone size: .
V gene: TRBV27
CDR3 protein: CASSPWGGETQYF
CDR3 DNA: TGTGCCAGCAGCCCTTGGGGGGGAGAGACCCAGTACTTC

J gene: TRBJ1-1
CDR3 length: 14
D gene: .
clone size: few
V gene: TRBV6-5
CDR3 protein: CASSSPLPRTEAFF
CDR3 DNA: TGTGCCAGCAGTAGCCCCCTTCCCCGCACTGAAGCTTTCTTT

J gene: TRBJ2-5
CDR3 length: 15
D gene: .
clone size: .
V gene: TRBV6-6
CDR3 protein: CASSYAAGMEGTQYF
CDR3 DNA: TGTGCCAGCAGTTACGCCGCAGGGATGGAAGGGACCCAGTACTTC

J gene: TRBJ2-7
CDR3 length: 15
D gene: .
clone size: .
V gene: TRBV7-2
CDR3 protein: CASSLDQGPPYEQYF
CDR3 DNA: TGTGCCAGCAGCTTGGACCAGGGCCCCCCCTACGAGCAGTACTTC

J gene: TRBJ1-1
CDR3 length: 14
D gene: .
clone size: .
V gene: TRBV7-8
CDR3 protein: CASSPVWVNTEAFF
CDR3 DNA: TGTGCCAGCAGCCCTGTATGGGTGAACACTGAAGCTTTCTTT

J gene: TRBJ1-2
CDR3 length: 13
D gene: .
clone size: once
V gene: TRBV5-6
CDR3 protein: CASSSTVLRGYTF
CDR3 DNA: TGTGCCAGCAGCTCGACAGTTTTGCGTGGCTACACCTTC

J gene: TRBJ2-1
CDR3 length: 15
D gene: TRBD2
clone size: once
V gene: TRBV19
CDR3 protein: CASSLAGAIYNEQFF
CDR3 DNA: TGTGCCAGTAGTCTAGCGGGAGCTATCTACAATGAGCAGTTCTTC

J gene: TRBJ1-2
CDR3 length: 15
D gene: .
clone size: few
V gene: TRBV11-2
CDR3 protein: CASSSARLPGDGYTF
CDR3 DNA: TGTGCCAGCAGCTCCGCTCGGTTGCCGGGTGATGGCTACACCTTC

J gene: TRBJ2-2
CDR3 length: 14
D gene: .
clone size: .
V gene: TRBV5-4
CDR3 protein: CASSLSRNTGELFF
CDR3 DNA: TGTGCCAGCAGCTTGAGCAGGAACACCGGGGAGCTGTTTTTT

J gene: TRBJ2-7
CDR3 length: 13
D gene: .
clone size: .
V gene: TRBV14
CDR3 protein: CASSLWTTYEQYF
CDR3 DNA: TGTGCCAGCAGCCTTTGGACTACCTACGAGCAGTACTTC

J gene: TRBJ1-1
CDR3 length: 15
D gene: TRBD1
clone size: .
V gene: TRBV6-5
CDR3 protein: CASSYSRGPNTEAFF
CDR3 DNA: TGTGCCAGCAGTTACTCGAGGGGGCCGAACACTGAAGCTTTCTTT

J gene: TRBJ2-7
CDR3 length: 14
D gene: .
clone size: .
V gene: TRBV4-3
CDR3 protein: CASSQESSRGEQYF
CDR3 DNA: TGCGCCAGCAGCCAAGAATCCAGTAGAGGCGAGCAGTACTTC

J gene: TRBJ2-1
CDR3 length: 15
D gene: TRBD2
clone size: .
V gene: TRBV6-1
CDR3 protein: CASSERSGSRPEQFF
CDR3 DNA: TGTGCCAGCAGTGAACGAAGCGGGAGTCGTCCTGAGCAGTTCTTC

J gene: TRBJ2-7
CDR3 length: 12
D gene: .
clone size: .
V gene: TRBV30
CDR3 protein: CAWNLGGYEQYF
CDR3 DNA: TGTGCCTGGAACCTGGGGGGATACGAGCAGTACTTC

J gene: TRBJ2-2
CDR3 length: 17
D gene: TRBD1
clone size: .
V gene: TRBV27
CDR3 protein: CASGAYRDRARTGELFF
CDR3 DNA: TGTGCCAGCGGCGCCTACCGGGACAGGGCCCGGACCGGGGAGCTGTTTTTT

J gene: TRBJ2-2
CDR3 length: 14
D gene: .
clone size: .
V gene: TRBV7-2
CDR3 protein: CASSPPGNTGELFF
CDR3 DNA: TGTGCCAGCAGCCCCCCCGGCAACACCGGGGAGCTGTTTTTT

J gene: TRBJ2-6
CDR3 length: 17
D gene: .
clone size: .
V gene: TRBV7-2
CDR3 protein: CASSLTGSPTGANVLTF
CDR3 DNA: TGTGCCAGCAGCCTTACAGGGTCCCCTACAGGGGCCAACGTCCTGACTTTC

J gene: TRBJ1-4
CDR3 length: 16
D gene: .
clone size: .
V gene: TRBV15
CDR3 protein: CATDSGEPGSDEKLFF
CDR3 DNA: TGTGCCACCGACTCCGGGGAACCCGGTTCGGATGAAAAACTGTTTTTT

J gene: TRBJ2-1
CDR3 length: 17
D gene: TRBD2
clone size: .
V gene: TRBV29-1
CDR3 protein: CSVELAGGKSGNNEQFF
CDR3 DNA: TGCAGCGTTGAACTAGCGGGGGGGAAGAGTGGGAACAATGAGCAGTTCTTC

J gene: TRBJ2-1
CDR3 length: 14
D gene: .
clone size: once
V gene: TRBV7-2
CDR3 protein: CASSLAGWGDEQFF
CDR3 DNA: TGTGCCAGCAGCCTGGCGGGGTGGGGGGATGAGCAGTTCTTC

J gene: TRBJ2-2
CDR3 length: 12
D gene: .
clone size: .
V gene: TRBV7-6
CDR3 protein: CASSLFTGELFF
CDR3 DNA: TGTGCCAGCAGCCTCTTCACCGGGGAGCTGTTTTTT

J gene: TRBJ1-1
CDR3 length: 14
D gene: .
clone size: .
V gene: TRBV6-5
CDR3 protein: CASSYEGSNTEAFF
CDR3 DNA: TGTGCCAGCAGTTACGAGGGTTCGAACACTGAAGCTTTCTTT

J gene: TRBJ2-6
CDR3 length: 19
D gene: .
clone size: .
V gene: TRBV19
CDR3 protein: CASSIDGAEWSSGANVLTF
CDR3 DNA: TGTGCCAGTAGTATAGATGGGGCAGAATGGAGCTCTGGGGCCAACGTCCTGACTTTC

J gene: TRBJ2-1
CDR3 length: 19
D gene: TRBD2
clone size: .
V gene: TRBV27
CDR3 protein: CASSFGSGRPILNNNEQFF
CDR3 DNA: TGTGCCAGCAGTTTTGGAAGCGGGAGGCCCATATTAAACAACAATGAGCAGTTCTTC

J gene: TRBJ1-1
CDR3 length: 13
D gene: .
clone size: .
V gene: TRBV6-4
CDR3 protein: CASSEVVDREAFF
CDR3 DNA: TGTGCCAGCAGTGAGGTGGTGGATAGGGAAGCTTTCTTT

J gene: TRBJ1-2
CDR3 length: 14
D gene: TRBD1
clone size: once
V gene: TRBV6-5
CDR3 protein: CASTADRAGAGYTF
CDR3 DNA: TGTGCCAGCACAGCGGACAGGGCAGGAGCTGGCTACACCTTC

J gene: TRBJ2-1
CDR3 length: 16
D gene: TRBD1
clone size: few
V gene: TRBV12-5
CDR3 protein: CASGLAIGTGDNEQFF
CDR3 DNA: TGTGCTAGTGGTTTGGCAATCGGGACAGGGGACAATGAGCAGTTCTTC

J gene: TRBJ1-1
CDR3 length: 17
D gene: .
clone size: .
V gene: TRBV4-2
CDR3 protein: CASSQEIVGGIDTEAFF
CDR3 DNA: TGTGCCAGCAGCCAAGAGATCGTTGGGGGTATCGACACTGAAGCTTTCTTT

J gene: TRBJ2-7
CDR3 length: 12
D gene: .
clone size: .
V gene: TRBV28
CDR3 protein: CASRSTSYEQYF
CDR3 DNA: TGTGCCAGCAGGTCGACTTCCTACGAGCAGTACTTC

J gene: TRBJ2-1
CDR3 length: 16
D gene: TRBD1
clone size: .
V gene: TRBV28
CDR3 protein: CASSLRVGDRANEQFF
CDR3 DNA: TGTGCCAGCAGTTTAAGGGTGGGGGACAGGGCCAATGAGCAGTTCTTC

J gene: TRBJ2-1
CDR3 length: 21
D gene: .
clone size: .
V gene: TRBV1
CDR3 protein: CTSSQDLWGLACPSSYNEQFF
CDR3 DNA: TGCACCAGCAGCCAAGATCTTTGGGGCTTAGCGTGCCCAAGCTCCTACAATGAGCAGTTCTTC